The 16 T cell receptor beta chains below all came from one sample that was sequenced in a study of cytomegalovirus exposure and HLA in healthy donors. A multiplex PCR was run with 60 Vbeta primers and 13 Jbeta primers. Some clones are missing from TCRdb's copy, which holds only in-frame ones; the method was immunoSEQ multiplex PCR. The sample holds 70,000 to 80,000 clones, approximately 78% seen once. The source material was PBMCs. The receptors here all came from a man aged 18-30 years in good health and CMV-seronegative.

The gene calls are TRBV6-5 and TRBJ1-1; D not resolved. The CDR3 has 14 amino acids. The V end was cut by 2 bases, the J end by 1 base, with 8 bases between. From germline, CDR1 is MNHEY and CDR2 SVGAGI. This CDR3 reads CASSYVQKNTEAFF. As DNA, the CDR3 is TGTGCCAGCAGTTACGTACAGAAGAACACTGAAGCTTTCTTT.

The rearrangement uses TRBV4-2 and TRBJ1-3, with TRBD1 as a possible D gene (5 bases). The germline V gene encodes CDR1 LGHNA and CDR2 YNFKEQ. V was clipped by 4 bases and J by 11 bases, with 12 bases between them. This CDR3 contains 12 residues. The CDR3 sequence: CASSRGGDAIYF. Here the CDR3 DNA reads TGTGCCAGCAGCCGAGGAGGGGATGCCATATATTTT.

V and J are TRBV28 and TRBJ1-2; 10 positions agree with TRBD1. Trimming cost V 6 bases and J 5 bases; bases outside gene matches: 6. Germline V CDR1 and CDR2: MDHEN, SYDVKM. CDR3 length: 14 residues. Here the CDR3 DNA reads TGTGCCAGCAGCCCGACAGGGGGCGGGTATGGCTACACCTTC. Its protein product is CASSPTGGGYGYTF.

The CDR3 reads CASTERAVSGENEQFF. The CDR3 DNA reads as TGTGCCAGCACCGAGAGGGCCGTTAGCGGGGAAAATGAGCAGTTCTTC. V gene TRBV7-9 combines with J gene TRBJ2-1; 8 positions agree with TRBD2. The V segment lost 7 bases and the J segment 7 bases; nucleotides outside the gene matches: 15. Germline CDR1 reads SEHNR; CDR2 reads FQNEAQ (reference sequence). CDR3 length: 16 residues.

The chain is built from TRBV18 and TRBJ2-7; possibly TRBD2 for D (6 bases). Trimming stripped 6 bases from V and 3 bases from J, with 15 bases between. The germline gives CDR1 KGHSH, CDR2 LQKENI. This CDR3 region has 14 residues. The CDR3 region has the DNA TGTGCCAGCTCCCGTAGCGGAGGGGACTACGAGCAGTACTTC. This gives the protein CASSRSGGDYEQYF.

V gene TRBV30 combines with J gene TRBJ2-1, with TRBD1 matching 9 bases. Unmatched junction bases numbered 7, after V lost 7 bases and J lost 6 bases. This CDR3 comprises 13 residues. The germline gives CDR1 GTSNPN, CDR2 SVGIG (reference sequence). This CDR3 is CAYDRGASNEQFF. The CDR3 DNA reads as TGTGCCTACGACAGGGGGGCCTCCAATGAGCAGTTCTTC.

The chain links TRBV11-2 to TRBJ2-1; TRBD1 aligns across 12 bases. This CDR3 has 17 residues. Trimming at V came to 2 bases and at J to 2 bases, leaving 4 bases not matched to a gene. The germline V gene has CDR1 SGHAT and CDR2 FQNNGV. The CDR3, as DNA: TGTGCCAGCAGCTTAACCGGGACAGGGGGCCCCTACAATGAGCAGTTCTTC. Translated: CASSLTGTGGPYNEQFF.

V is TRBV6-5 and J is TRBJ1-3; 8 positions agree with TRBD1. This CDR3 comprises 15 residues. Germline CDR1 and CDR2: MNHEY and SVGAGI. The V gene end was trimmed by 6 bases and the J gene end by 4 bases; junction bases not matched to a gene: 8. In DNA, the CDR3 is TGTGCCAGCAGATCTCCGAGGACAGGGGGAAACACCATATATTTT. Translating gives CASRSPRTGGNTIYF.

This chain joins TRBV5-1 and TRBJ2-3; maybe TRBD2 (6 bases). Looked up from germline, CDR1 is SGHRS and CDR2 is YFSETQ. The CDR3 runs 13 residues. Trimming cost V 4 bases and J 9 bases, with 15 bases left between them. CDR3 protein: CASSMKQGGTQYF. The CDR3 bases are TGCGCCAGCAGCATGAAGCAGGGAGGCACGCAGTATTTT. The whole variable domain, remainder taken from reference TRBV5-1 and TRBJ2-3, is KAGVTQTPRYLIKTRGQQVTLSCSPISGHRSVSWYQQTPGQGLQFLFEYFSETQRNKGNFPGRFSGRQFSNSRSEMNVSTLELGDSALYLCASSMKQGGTQYFGPGTRLTVL.

V gene TRBV9 combines with J gene TRBJ2-6, with D possibly being TRBD1 (6 bases). V lost 3 bases and J 2 bases, leaving 12 bases between the germline ends. The length of the CDR3 is 16 residues. Germline CDR1 and CDR2: SGDLS and YYNGEE. The CDR3 DNA sequence: TGTGCCAGCAGCGACAGGGTTACTACTGGGGCCAACGTCCTGACTTTC. This encodes CASSDRVTTGANVLTF. Together with reference TRBV9 and TRBJ2-6, the CDR3 gives the full variable domain: DSGVTQTPKHLITATGQRVTLRCSPRSGDLSVYWYQQSLDQGLQFLIQYYNGEERAKGNILERFSAQQFPDLHSELNLSSLELGDSALYFCASSDRVTTGANVLTFGAGSRLTVL.

The rearrangement uses TRBV11-2 and TRBJ2-5, with 7 positions matching TRBD2. Trimming took 5 bases from V and 5 from J; bases not matched to a gene: 5. CDR1 and CDR2 from the germline V gene are SGHAT and FQNNGV. This CDR3 is built from 13 residues. CDR3 protein: CASSQEGGETQYF. For the CDR3, the DNA is TGTGCCAGCAGCCAGGAGGGAGGGGAGACCCAGTACTTC.

The J gene is TRBJ1-2, the V gene TRBV6-5; D gene uncertain. The V gene's germline CDR1 is MNHEY and CDR2 SVGAGI. The CDR3 is 15 amino acids. Trimming left V 0 bases short and J 8 bases short, with 16 bases between. The CDR3: CASSYSSPELRGYTF. The CDR3 DNA reads TGTGCCAGCAGTTACTCGAGTCCCGAGTTAAGAGGCTACACCTTC.

The chain is built from TRBV29-1 and TRBJ1-5; no clear D gene. The V gene's germline CDR1 is SQVTM and CDR2 ANQGSEA. This CDR3 contains 12 residues. V lost 5 bases to trimming and J lost 4 bases, with 9 bases between them. CDR3 in amino acids: CSVLGANQPQHF. The CDR3 nucleotides read TGCAGCGTTCTAGGAGCTAATCAGCCCCAGCATTTT.

This chain connects TRBV4-1 to TRBJ2-1, with no clear D. The germline V gene encodes CDR1 MGHRA and CDR2 YSYEKL. The CDR3 loop spans 17 amino acids. V gave up 0 bases and J gave up 0 bases, with 12 bases separating them. CDR3 DNA sequence: TGCGCCAGCAGCCAAGATCTTGGTAAGAGCTCCTACAATGAGCAGTTCTTC. As protein: CASSQDLGKSSYNEQFF.

The chain is built from TRBV12-5 and TRBJ2-7; 9 nucleotides agree with TRBD1. The V and J ends lost 3 bases and 5 bases, in that order; junction bases with no gene match: 11. This CDR3 contains 16 residues. Germline CDR1 reads LGHNT; CDR2 reads FRNRAP. The CDR3 DNA follows: TGTGCTAGTGGTTTTACCGGGACAGGGTATAGGAACGAGCAGTACTTC. Amino acids: CASGFTGTGYRNEQYF.

This clone was detected only a few times. The chain recombines TRBV6-5 with TRBJ2-5, with TRBD2 matching over 13 bases. Trimming removed 11 bases from V and 7 bases from J; junction bases left unmatched: 7. CDR3 length equals 13 residues. Germline lookup yields CDR1 MNHEY and CDR2 SVGAGI. The DNA of the CDR3 is TGTGCCGTCACTAGCGGGGGGGCCGGGACCCAGTACTTC. Translation gives CAVTSGGAGTQYF.